The rows below give T cell receptor beta chains drawn from one sample of a study of neoadjuvant anti-PD-1 for oral cavity cancer. Sequencing used immunoSEQ multiplex PCR; TCRdb keeps in-frame clones, though not all of them. The table includes 40,000 or so clones, over 30% detected once. This specimen was tumor tissue, taken after nivolumab (anti-PD-1) treatment. Receptors originate from a person aged 40 to 85 with oral cavity squamous cell carcinoma. CDR3s include the opening cysteine and the closing phenylalanine or tryptophan.

length: 12
V: TRBV19
J: TRBJ2-1
CDR3: CASSMRWDEQFF

length: 15
V: TRBV7-2
J: TRBJ1-5
CDR3: CASSLVGGADQPQHF

length: 15
V: TRBV18
J: TRBJ1-2
CDR3: CASSPISDADRGYTF

length: 16
V: TRBV5-1
J: TRBJ1-1
CDR3: CASSLGSGPTNTEAFF

length: 14
V: TRBV5-1
J: TRBJ1-2
CDR3: CASSLARTPGGYTF

length: 15
V: TRBV27
J: TRBJ1-6
CDR3: CASSRVSGYNSPLHF

length: 15
V: TRBV27
J: TRBJ2-7
CDR3: CASRPGLAGSYEQYF

length: 17
V: TRBV19
J: TRBJ1-5
CDR3: CASSIFFGSDSNQPQHF

length: 16
V: TRBV27
J: TRBJ2-2
CDR3: CASSSSFGANTGELFF

length: 14
V: TRBV6-5
J: TRBJ2-7
CDR3: CASSNRGPRGEQYF

length: 15
V: TRBV25-1
J: TRBJ2-5
CDR3: CASSELDRPQETQYF

length: 15
V: TRBV9
J: TRBJ2-6
CDR3: CASSVGGAGANVLTF

length: 13
V: TRBV5-4
J: TRBJ1-2
CDR3: CASSTETVGGYTF

length: 14
V: TRBV9
J: TRBJ2-1
CDR3: CASSVLGFYNEQFF

length: 13
V: TRBV29-1
J: TRBJ2-7
CDR3: CSVAGGSPYEQYF

length: 15
V: TRBV18
J: TRBJ1-1
CDR3: CASSPPGGVNTEAFF

length: 13
V: TRBV27
J: TRBJ1-2
CDR3: CASSLDRERGYTF

length: 14
V: TRBV10-3
J: TRBJ2-2
CDR3: CAATTGDGTGELFF

length: 15
V: TRBV7-9
J: TRBJ2-7
CDR3: CASSPGQVFGYEQYF

length: 14
V: TRBV6-6
J: TRBJ1-5
CDR3: CASSWTGGNQPQHF

length: 11
V: TRBV20-1
J: TRBJ2-1
CDR3: CSARDLNEQFF

length: 15
V: TRBV11-2
J: TRBJ1-6
CDR3: CASSLVPQGNSPLHF

length: 15
V: TRBV30
J: TRBJ2-5
CDR3: CAWSVQRLARETQYF

length: 16
V: TRBV6-6
J: TRBJ1-5
CDR3: CASRNRDTAGIRPQHF

length: 15
V: TRBV28
J: TRBJ1-5
CDR3: CASSLGDRAGQPQHF

length: 16
V: TRBV18
J: TRBJ1-2
CDR3: CASSPEWGVNSYGYTF

length: 12
V: TRBV7-3
J: TRBJ2-5
CDR3: CASSLDRETQYF

length: 15
V: TRBV15
J: TRBJ2-7
CDR3: CATSTGLAGTHEQYF

length: 15
V: TRBV6-4
J: TRBJ2-6
CDR3: CASSRSPSGANVLTF

length: 10
V: TRBV28
J: TRBJ1-2
CDR3: CASPSGAHTF